These 14 T cell receptor beta chains came from one sample sequenced in a study of T cells expressing NK-cell markers. TCRdb reprocessed the 5' RACE reads and keeps a single row for each CDR3 protein, giving no DNA. The sample shows about 260,000 distinct CDR3 sequences, and 0.39% sits with its ten largest clones. Input material: blood T cells: a sorted CD56 or NKG2C T cell subset, CD4+ or CD8+ T cells, or bulk PBMC T cells (not recorded which). The receptors were sampled from a man aged 18-30 years in good health.

The chain recombines TRBV4-1 with TRBJ2-1; TCRdb selects TRBD2, and the lack of DNA leaves this call unchecked. There are 19 residues in the CDR3. Per germline, CDR1 MGHRA and CDR2 YSYEKL. The CDR3 is CASSLRGGGKDFWGGEQFF.

The chain joins TRBV5-1 to TRBJ1-2; TCRdb outputs TRBD1, but without DNA this stays unchecked. The germline V gene has CDR1 SGHRS and CDR2 YFSETQ. The CDR3 is 16 amino acids. CDR3 residues: CASSLEQGAANYGYTF.

The chain recombines TRBV7-3 with TRBJ1-2; TCRdb returns TRBD1, unconfirmable since there is no DNA. Looked up from germline, CDR1 is SGHTA and CDR2 is FQGTGA. The CDR3 is made up of 15 amino acids. The CDR3 sequence is CASSAKTGGDCGYTF.

V and J are TRBV5-1 and TRBJ1-2; TCRdb proposes TRBD1, but this gene call is untestable without DNA. Germline V gene sequence: CDR1 SGHRS, CDR2 YFSETQ. The CDR3 runs to 13 residues. CDR3 residues: CASSQGQGYGYTF.

The chain links TRBV5-1 to TRBJ2-6; TCRdb gives TRBD1 as the D gene, but with no DNA this cannot be confirmed. The CDR3 contains 15 residues. From germline, CDR1 is SGHRS and CDR2 YFSETQ. The CDR3 here is CASSGEGAGANVLTF.

The chain links TRBV14 to TRBJ2-3; the TCRdb call, TRBD1, lacks DNA for checking. CDR1 is SGHDN and CDR2 is FVKESK in the germline V gene. The CDR3 covers 17 residues. CDR3 sequence reads: CASSQAWRGRFTDTQYF.

The V call is TRBV12-3 or TRBV12-4, the J call TRBJ2-5. CDR3 length: 14 amino acids. The CDR3 region is CASSPGRSQETQYF.

This chain joins TRBV15 and TRBJ2-1; there is no DNA to check the TCRdb D call of TRBD1. The germline CDR1 and CDR2 sequences are LNHNV and YYDKDF (reference sequence). The length of the CDR3 is 14 residues. The CDR3 loop is CATSRTGLRNEQFF.

The chain recombines TRBV18 with TRBJ2-7. Looked up from germline, CDR1 is KGHSH and CDR2 is LQKENI. This CDR3 is built from 12 residues. The CDR3 region is CASSPPYYEQYF.

The chain uses TRBV20-1 and TRBJ2-6; TCRdb lists TRBD2, though no DNA is available to test this call. Germline V gene data show CDR1 as DFQATT and CDR2 as SNEGSKA (reference sequence). CDR3 length: 17 amino acids. CDR3: CSASPQGLGSGANVLTF.

This chain links TRBV5-6 with TRBJ2-7; without DNA, the TCRdb call of TRBD1 cannot be checked. CDR3 length: 15 amino acids. Germline V gives CDR1 SGHDT, CDR2 YYEEEE. CDR3: CASSLRQVISYEQYF.

The chain links TRBV6-5 to TRBJ2-7; TCRdb's D call of TRBD1 is untestable without DNA. The germline gives CDR1 MNHEY, CDR2 SVGAGI. The CDR3 loop spans 14 amino acids. The CDR3 protein is CASSSIIETDEQYF.

V and J are TRBV2 and TRBJ1-5; TCRdb's D gene call, TRBD1, goes unchecked for lack of DNA. This CDR3 has 15 amino acids. The germline gives CDR1 SNHLY, CDR2 FYNNEI. CDR3 region: CASSPSSGLNEPQHF.

The V call is TRBV10-3, the J call TRBJ2-7; without DNA, the TCRdb call of TRBD1 cannot be checked. CDR1 is ENHRY, CDR2 SYGVKD, per germline. This CDR3 spans 15 amino acids. This CDR3 reads CAISDIGGKTYEQYF.